The 2 T cell receptor beta chains below all came from one sample that was sequenced in a study of blood T cell repertoires in COVID-19. Libraries were prepared by immunoSEQ multiplex PCR; TCRdb keeps only in-frame clonotypes and omits some of them. The repertoire includes tens of thousands of clones, 70% to 80% of them detected once, and about 50% sits in the top ten. The specimen sequenced was peripheral blood. These receptor sequences come from a woman over 75 with acute or convalescent COVID-19.

The chain carries TRBV12-3 or TRBV12-4 and TRBJ2-7, with a tentative D call TRBD1 (6 bases). This CDR3 is built from 13 residues. Trimming pared 4 bases from V and 4 bases from J, leaving 11 bases between. The CDR3 protein is CASSYRDIYEQYF. In DNA form, the CDR3 reads TGTGCCAGCAGTTACCGGGACATTTACGAGCAGTACTTC.

This clone was found many times. The chain employs TRBV24-1 and TRBJ2-2; D not certain. Germline V gene sequence: CDR1 KGHDR, CDR2 SFDVKD. Trimming took 1 base from V and 0 from J, leaving 11 bases between them. The CDR3 sequence is 17 residues long. In nucleotides, the CDR3 is TGTGCCACCAGTGATTTTTGGGCCCTGCCGAACACCGGGGAGCTGTTTTTT. It is translated as CATSDFWALPNTGELFF.